The 9 T cell receptor beta chains listed next were all sequenced from one sample in a study of cytomegalovirus exposure and HLA in healthy donors. The PCR used 60 Vbeta and 13 Jbeta primers. Assay: immunoSEQ multiplex PCR; the TCRdb copy retains only in-frame clones and omits some. The table includes about 200,000 clones, 87% detected once. The sequencing sample was made of PBMCs. The receptors derive from a man younger than 45 in good health and CMV-seronegative.

This chain links TRBV27 with TRBJ1-1; TRBD1 matches 7 bases. The CDR3 length is 15 residues. Germline V gives CDR1 MNHEY, CDR2 SMNVEV (reference sequence). J was trimmed by 0 bases and V by 5 bases; bases with no gene match: 6. CDR3 nucleotide sequence: TGTGCCAGCAGTCCCATGACAGGGCTGAACACTGAAGCTTTCTTT. This gives the protein CASSPMTGLNTEAFF.

V gene TRBV6-5 combines with J gene TRBJ1-1; the D gene is possibly TRBD1 (5 bases). Germline V gene lookup returns CDR1 MNHEY and CDR2 SVGAGI. The CDR3 is 15 residues long. V was clipped by 6 bases and J by 0 bases, with 14 bases between them. The CDR3 DNA sequence: TGTGCCAGCAGCAAAGAGACAGTGGTGAACACTGAAGCTTTCTTT. Amino acid sequence: CASSKETVVNTEAFF.

This clone showed up just a few times. The chain joins TRBV5-8 to TRBJ1-5; TRBD1 matches at 10 bases. J was trimmed by 2 bases and V by 4 bases; bases with no gene match: 3. This CDR3 is 15 amino acids long. Germline V gene data show CDR1 as SGHTS and CDR2 as YDEGEE. The CDR3 spells CASSQGTGGNQPQHF. The CDR3, as DNA: TGTGCCAGCAGCCAAGGGACAGGGGGCAATCAGCCCCAGCATTTT.

This chain connects TRBV6-6 to TRBJ2-3; 8 bases match TRBD1. V trimming: 10 bases; J trimming: 3 bases; junction bases outside the gene matches: 6. This CDR3 is 13 amino acids long. The germline V gene encodes CDR1 MNHNY and CDR2 SVGAGI (reference sequence). CDR3 protein: CATQDRATDTQYF. CDR3 DNA: TGTGCCACCCAGGACAGGGCTACAGATACGCAGTATTTT.

This chain connects TRBV27 to TRBJ1-5; D is unclear. Germline values: CDR1 MNHEY, CDR2 SMNVEV (reference sequence). This CDR3 spans 13 amino acids. The V end was cut by 5 bases, the J end by 4 bases, with 9 bases between. Here the CDR3 DNA reads TGTGCCAGCAGTGTGGCAGGAAATCAGCCCCAGCATTTT. Residues: CASSVAGNQPQHF.

The chain recombines TRBV18 with TRBJ2-7; 10 bases match TRBD2. This CDR3 is built from 14 residues. CDR1 and CDR2 from the germline V gene are KGHSH and LQKENI. With 2 bases clipped from V and 3 bases from J, the junction kept 1 base outside the gene matches. The chain's CDR3 is CASSPGTSDYEQYF. In DNA form, the CDR3 reads TGTGCCAGCTCACCAGGGACTAGCGACTACGAGCAGTACTTC.

The rearrangement joins TRBV5-4 to TRBJ2-7, with 8 bases aligning to TRBD1. The length of the CDR3 is 14 residues. Germline-derived CDR1 and CDR2 are SGHNT and YYREEE (reference sequence). The V and J ends lost 4 bases and 2 bases, in that order; junction bases with no gene match: 5. The CDR3 sequence: CASSPQGGPYEQYF. DNA for the CDR3: TGTGCCAGCAGCCCACAGGGGGGCCCCTACGAGCAGTACTTC.

The chain has TRBV6-6 and TRBJ2-2; 7 bases are a match to TRBD1. Looked up from germline, CDR1 is MNHNY and CDR2 is SVGAGI (reference sequence). The J segment lost 1 base and the V segment lost 8 bases, leaving 4 bases of the junction unmatched. The CDR3 runs 14 residues. The CDR3 sequence: CASLGQVNTGELFF. The DNA for the CDR3 is TGTGCCAGCCTTGGACAGGTGAACACCGGGGAGCTGTTTTTT.

The gene calls are TRBV5-1 and TRBJ1-2; no reliable D call. Germline V gene sequence: CDR1 SGHRS, CDR2 YFSETQ. This CDR3 is built from 15 residues. The ends were cut back, 10 bases at V and 8 bases at J, with 27 bases in the middle. In DNA form, the CDR3 reads TGCGCCTCCAAATTCTCCTCCCGGGAGACCTACGGCTACACCTTC. This codes for CASKFSSRETYGYTF.